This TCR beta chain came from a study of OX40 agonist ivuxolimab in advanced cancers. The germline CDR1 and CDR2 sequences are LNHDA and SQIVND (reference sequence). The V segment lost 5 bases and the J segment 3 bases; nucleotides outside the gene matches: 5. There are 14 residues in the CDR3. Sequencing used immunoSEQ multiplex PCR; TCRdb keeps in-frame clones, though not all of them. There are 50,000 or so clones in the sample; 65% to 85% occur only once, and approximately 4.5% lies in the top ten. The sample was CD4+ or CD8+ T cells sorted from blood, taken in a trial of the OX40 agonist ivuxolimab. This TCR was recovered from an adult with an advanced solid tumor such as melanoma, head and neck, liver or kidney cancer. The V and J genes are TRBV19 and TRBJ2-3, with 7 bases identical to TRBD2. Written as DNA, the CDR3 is TGTGCCAGTAGTCGCGGGGAGGGAACAGATACGCAGTATTTT. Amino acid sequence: CASSRGEGTDTQYF.